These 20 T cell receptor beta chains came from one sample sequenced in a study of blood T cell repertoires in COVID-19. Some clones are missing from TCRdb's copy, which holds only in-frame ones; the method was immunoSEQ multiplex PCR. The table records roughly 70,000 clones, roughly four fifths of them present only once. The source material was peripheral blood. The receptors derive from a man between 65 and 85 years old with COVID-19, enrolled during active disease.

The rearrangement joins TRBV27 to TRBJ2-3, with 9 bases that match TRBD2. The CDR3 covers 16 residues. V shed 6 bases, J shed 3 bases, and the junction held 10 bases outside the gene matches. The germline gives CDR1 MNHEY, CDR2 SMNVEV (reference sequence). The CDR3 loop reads CASRSSGTSQTDTQYF. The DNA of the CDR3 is TGTGCCAGCAGGTCCTCCGGGACTAGCCAGACAGATACGCAGTATTTT.

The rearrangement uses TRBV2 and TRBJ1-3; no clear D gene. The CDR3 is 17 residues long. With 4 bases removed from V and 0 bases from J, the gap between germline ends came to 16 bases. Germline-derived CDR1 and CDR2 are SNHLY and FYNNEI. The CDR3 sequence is CASSVENFYSSGNTIYF. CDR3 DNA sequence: TGTGCCAGCAGTGTTGAGAATTTTTACTCCTCTGGAAACACCATATATTTT. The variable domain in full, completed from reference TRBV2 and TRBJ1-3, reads EPEVTQTPSHQVTQMGQEVILRCVPISNHLYFYWYRQILGQKVEFLVSFYNNEISEKSEIFDDQFSVERPDGSNFTLKIRSTKLEDSAMYFCASSVENFYSSGNTIYFGEGSWLTVV.

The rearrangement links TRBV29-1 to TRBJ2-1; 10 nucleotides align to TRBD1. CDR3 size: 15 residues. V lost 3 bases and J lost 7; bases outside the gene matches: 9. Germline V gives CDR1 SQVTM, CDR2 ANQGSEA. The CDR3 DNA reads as TGCAGCGTTGATCTTCGGGACAGGGGAGAGAATGAGCAGTTCTTC. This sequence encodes CSVDLRDRGENEQFF.

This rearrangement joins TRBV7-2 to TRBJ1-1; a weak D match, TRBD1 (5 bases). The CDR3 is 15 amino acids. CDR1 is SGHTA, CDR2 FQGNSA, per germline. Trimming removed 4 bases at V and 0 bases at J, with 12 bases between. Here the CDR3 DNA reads TGTGCCAGCAGCTCCCAGACAGTCATGAACACTGAAGCTTTCTTT. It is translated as CASSSQTVMNTEAFF.

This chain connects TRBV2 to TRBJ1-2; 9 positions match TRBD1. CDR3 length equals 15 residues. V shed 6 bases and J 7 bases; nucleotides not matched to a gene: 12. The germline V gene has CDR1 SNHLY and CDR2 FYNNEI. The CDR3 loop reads CASRRNLDRGGGYTF. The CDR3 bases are TGTGCCAGCAGACGCAATTTGGACAGGGGCGGTGGCTACACCTTC.

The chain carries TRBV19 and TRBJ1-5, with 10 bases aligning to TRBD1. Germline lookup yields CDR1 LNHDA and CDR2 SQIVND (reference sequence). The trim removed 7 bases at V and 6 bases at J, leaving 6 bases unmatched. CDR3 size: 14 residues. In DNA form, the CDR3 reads TGTGCCAGTACTCGGACAGGGGGAATTCAGCCCCAGCATTTT. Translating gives CASTRTGGIQPQHF. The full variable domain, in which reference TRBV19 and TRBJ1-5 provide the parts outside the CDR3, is DGGITQSPKYLFRKEGQNVTLSCEQNLNHDAMYWYRQDPGQGLRLIYYSQIVNDFQKGDIAEGYSVSREKKESFPLTVTSAQKNPTAFYLCASTRTGGIQPQHFGDGTRLSIL.

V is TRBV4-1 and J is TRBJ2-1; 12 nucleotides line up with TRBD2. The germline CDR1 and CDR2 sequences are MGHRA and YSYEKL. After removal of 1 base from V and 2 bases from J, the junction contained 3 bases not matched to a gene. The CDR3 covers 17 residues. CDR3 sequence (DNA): TGCGCCAGCAGCCAAGGGACTAGCGGGAATACCTACAATGAGCAGTTCTTC. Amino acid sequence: CASSQGTSGNTYNEQFF.

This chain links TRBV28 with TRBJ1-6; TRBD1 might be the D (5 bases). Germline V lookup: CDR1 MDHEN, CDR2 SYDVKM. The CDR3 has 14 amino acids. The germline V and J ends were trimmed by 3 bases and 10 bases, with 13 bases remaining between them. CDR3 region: CASSFRGRESPLHF. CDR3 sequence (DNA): TGTGCCAGCAGTTTTCGAGGCAGGGAATCACCCCTCCACTTT.

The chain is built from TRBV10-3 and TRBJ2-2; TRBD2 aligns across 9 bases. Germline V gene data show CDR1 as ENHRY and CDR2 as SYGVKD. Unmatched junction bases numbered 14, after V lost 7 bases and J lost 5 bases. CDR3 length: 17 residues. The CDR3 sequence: CAITPLAGQTGTGELFF. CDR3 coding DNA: TGTGCCATCACCCCGCTAGCGGGACAAACGGGAACCGGGGAGCTGTTTTTT.

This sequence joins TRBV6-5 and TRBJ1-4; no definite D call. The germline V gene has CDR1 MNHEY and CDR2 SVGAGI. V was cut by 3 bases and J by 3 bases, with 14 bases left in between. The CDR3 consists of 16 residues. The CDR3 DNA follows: TGTGCCAGCAGTTATAATCCGGGGAGCGCTAATGAAAAACTGTTTTTT. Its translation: CASSYNPGSANEKLFF.

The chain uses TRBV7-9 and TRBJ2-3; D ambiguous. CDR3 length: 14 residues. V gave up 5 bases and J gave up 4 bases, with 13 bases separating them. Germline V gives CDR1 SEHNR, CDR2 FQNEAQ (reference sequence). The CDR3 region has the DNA TGTGCCAGCAGCCCGGCCCTAGTCCCAGATACGCAGTATTTT. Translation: CASSPALVPDTQYF.

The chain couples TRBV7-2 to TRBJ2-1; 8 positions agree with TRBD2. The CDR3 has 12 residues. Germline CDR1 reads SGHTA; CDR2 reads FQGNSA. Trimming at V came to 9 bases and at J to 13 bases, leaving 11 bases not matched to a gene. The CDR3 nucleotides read TGTGCCAGTGCTATTCAAGGGACTAGTCAGTTCTTC. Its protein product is CASAIQGTSQFF.

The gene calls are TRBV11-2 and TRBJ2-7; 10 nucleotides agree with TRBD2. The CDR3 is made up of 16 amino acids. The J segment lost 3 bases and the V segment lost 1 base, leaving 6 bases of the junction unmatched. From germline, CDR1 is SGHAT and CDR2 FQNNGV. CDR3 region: CASSLVELAGIYEQYF. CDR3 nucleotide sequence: TGTGCCAGCAGCTTAGTAGAACTAGCGGGGATCTACGAGCAGTACTTC.

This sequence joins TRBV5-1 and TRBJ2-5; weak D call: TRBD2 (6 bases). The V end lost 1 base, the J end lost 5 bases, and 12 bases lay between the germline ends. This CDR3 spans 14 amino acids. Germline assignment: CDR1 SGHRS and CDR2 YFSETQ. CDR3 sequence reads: CASSLIGGGETQYF. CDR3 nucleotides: TGCGCCAGCAGCTTGATAGGTGGGGGGGAGACCCAGTACTTC.

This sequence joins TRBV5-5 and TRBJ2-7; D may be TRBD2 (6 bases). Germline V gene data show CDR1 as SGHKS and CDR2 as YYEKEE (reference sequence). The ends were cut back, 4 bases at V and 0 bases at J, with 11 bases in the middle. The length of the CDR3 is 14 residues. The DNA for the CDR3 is TGTGCCAGCAGCCTAGGGAGGAGCTCCTACGAGCAGTACTTC. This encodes CASSLGRSSYEQYF.

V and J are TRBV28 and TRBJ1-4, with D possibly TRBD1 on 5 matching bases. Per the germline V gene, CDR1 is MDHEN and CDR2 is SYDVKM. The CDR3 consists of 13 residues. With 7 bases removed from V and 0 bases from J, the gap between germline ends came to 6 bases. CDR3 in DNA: TGTGCCAGCACGACAGCAACTAATGAAAAACTGTTTTTT. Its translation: CASTTATNEKLFF.

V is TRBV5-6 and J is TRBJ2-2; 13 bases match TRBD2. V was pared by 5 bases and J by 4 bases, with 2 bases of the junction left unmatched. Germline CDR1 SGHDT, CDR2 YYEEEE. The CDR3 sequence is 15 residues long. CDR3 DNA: TGTGCCAGCAGAGGACTAGCGGGAGCCACCGGGGAGCTGTTTTTT. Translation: CASRGLAGATGELFF.

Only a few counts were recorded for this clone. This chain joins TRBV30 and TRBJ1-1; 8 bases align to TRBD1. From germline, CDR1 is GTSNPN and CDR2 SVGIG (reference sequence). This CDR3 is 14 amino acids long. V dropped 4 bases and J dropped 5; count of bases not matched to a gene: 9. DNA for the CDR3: TGTGCCTGGACCCTAGGACAGGGTTGGACTGAAGCTTTCTTT. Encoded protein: CAWTLGQGWTEAFF.

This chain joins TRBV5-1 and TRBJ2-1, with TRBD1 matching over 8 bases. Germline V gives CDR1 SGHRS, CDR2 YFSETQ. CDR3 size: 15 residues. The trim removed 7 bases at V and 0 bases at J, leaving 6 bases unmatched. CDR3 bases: TGCGCCAGCCTTCGCGGACAGGGCTCCTACAATGAGCAGTTCTTC. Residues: CASLRGQGSYNEQFF.

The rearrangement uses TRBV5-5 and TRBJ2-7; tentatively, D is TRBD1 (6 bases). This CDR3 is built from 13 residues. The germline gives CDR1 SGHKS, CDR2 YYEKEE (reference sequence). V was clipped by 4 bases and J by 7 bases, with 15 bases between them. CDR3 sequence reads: CASSLTGRYEQYF. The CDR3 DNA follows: TGTGCCAGCAGCCTGACAGGCCGGTATGAGCAGTACTTC.